The next 10 T cell receptor beta chains were all read from a single sample in a study of shared clonotypes between healthy human individuals. Sequenced by immunoSEQ multiplex PCR; TCRdb stores in-frame clones only, minus some. The sample yields 850,000 to 1,100,000 clones, around three quarters seen once. Specimen: memory CD4+ T cells from PBMCs. Subset indicated: CD45RA-negative fraction. These receptors were obtained from a man aged 18 to 30 in good health. Some clones in this sample may be carry-over from other donors' samples.

The chain couples TRBV18 to TRBJ2-3, with D perhaps given as TRBD1 or TRBD2 (5 bases each). V was cut by 6 bases and J by 4 bases, with 11 bases left in between. This CDR3 region has 13 residues. Looked up from germline, CDR1 is KGHSH and CDR2 is LQKENI. The CDR3, as DNA: TGTGCCAGCTCCCCGATGGGGGCAGATACGCAGTATTTT. Translation gives CASSPMGADTQYF.

This chain joins TRBV6-1 and TRBJ1-5; D ambiguous. Trimming pared 7 bases from V and 10 bases from J, leaving 17 bases between. The V gene's germline CDR1 is MNHNS and CDR2 SASEGT. There are 13 residues in the CDR3. The CDR3 sequence: CASIPGRAGPQHF. CDR3 DNA sequence: TGTGCCAGCATTCCAGGCCGGGCAGGTCCCCAGCATTTT.

Written as DNA, the CDR3 is TGTGCCAGCAGGGTCTTTTGGAACACTGAAGCTTTCTTT. It specifies CASRVFWNTEAFF. The chain is built from TRBV27 and TRBJ1-1; D is unclear. The CDR3 sequence is 13 residues long. V lost 6 bases and J lost 1, with 9 bases in between. Germline CDR1 is MNHEY and CDR2 is SMNVEV (reference sequence).

This clone came up once. The rearrangement uses TRBV6-6 and TRBJ2-6; D is uncertain. The V end was cut by 8 bases, the J end by 6 bases, with 8 bases between. This CDR3 is 12 amino acids long. Looked up from germline, CDR1 is MNHNY and CDR2 is SVGAGI (reference sequence). CDR3 region: CASRPEANVLTF. DNA for the CDR3: TGTGCCAGCCGCCCTGAGGCCAACGTCCTGACTTTC.

The rearrangement uses TRBV11-1 and TRBJ2-7; 13 positions match TRBD2. The trim removed 3 bases at V and 0 bases at J, leaving 8 bases unmatched. The CDR3 sequence is 18 residues long. In germline, CDR1 is SGHAT, CDR2 FQDESV (reference sequence). CDR3 amino acids: CASSFVRGLAGSSYEQYF. The CDR3 region has the DNA TGTGCCAGCAGCTTCGTCCGGGGACTAGCGGGGAGCTCCTACGAGCAGTACTTC.

The chain uses TRBV5-1 and TRBJ2-7; TRBD1 matches at 7 bases. The trim removed 1 base at V and 5 bases at J, leaving 6 bases unmatched. The CDR3 spans 14 residues. Germline loops: CDR1 SGHRS, CDR2 YFSETQ. CDR3 amino acids: CASSLQTGSHEQYF. CDR3 in DNA: TGCGCCAGCAGCTTGCAGACAGGGAGCCACGAGCAGTACTTC.

The genes are TRBV6-1 and TRBJ2-5; possibly TRBD2 for D (5 bases). CDR3 size: 13 residues. V lost 8 bases and J 1 base, leaving 11 bases between the germline ends. From germline, CDR1 is MNHNS and CDR2 SASEGT. CDR3 sequence reads: CASAFGSQETQYF. The CDR3 region has the DNA TGTGCCAGCGCCTTTGGGAGCCAAGAGACCCAGTACTTC.

In nucleotides, the CDR3 is TGCGCCAGCAGCCTGTCCCGGGACAGGGACTATGGCTACACCTTC. Translating it yields CASSLSRDRDYGYTF. The chain uses TRBV4-1 and TRBJ1-2; 9 positions match TRBD1. CDR3 length equals 15 residues. The V gene's germline CDR1 is MGHRA and CDR2 YSYEKL. Unmatched junction bases numbered 6, after V lost 4 bases and J lost 3 bases.

The table lists this clone with a count of one. The chain uses TRBV4-1 and TRBJ1-2; 9 bases match TRBD1. Germline CDR1 and CDR2: MGHRA and YSYEKL. V trimming: 6 bases; J trimming: 3 bases; junction bases outside the gene matches: 8. The CDR3 totals 15 residues. The CDR3 DNA sequence: TGCGCCAGCAGACTACCGGGACAGGGCGACTATGGCTACACCTTC. This translates into CASRLPGQGDYGYTF.

The V and J genes are TRBV7-2 and TRBJ1-1; D may be TRBD1 (6 bases). CDR1 and CDR2 from the germline V gene are SGHTA and FQGNSA. The length of the CDR3 is 17 residues. V was clipped by 4 bases and J by 3 bases, with 21 bases between them. The CDR3 here is CASSSYEGEGWYTEAFF. The CDR3 DNA reads as TGTGCCAGCAGCTCCTATGAGGGGGAGGGGTGGTACACTGAAGCTTTCTTT.